The entry below gives a single T cell receptor beta chain sequence along with its context. This clonotype was recorded at least ten times. The specificity of this receptor is unknown. No base qualities exist here, and no much larger clone lies one base off it. The 39 donors, aged roughly 6 to 95 years, were systemically healthy Caucasian individuals from Russia. Each donor gave ten milliliters of peripheral blood, drawn into EDTA-treated Vacutainer tubes. Ficoll-Paque density-gradient centrifugation was used to isolate PBMCs, with at least 7 million per sample. Trizol reagent was used to extract total RNA from the PBMCs, yielding at least 5.5 micrograms per sample. For every donor, flow cytometry on a PBMC aliquot measured the percentage of naive CD45RAhigh/CD27high T cells. Library creation used 5' RACE. Sequencer: Illumina HiSeq 2500. A second PCR of roughly 6 to 12 cycles was run with a J-beta primer mix and a sample-barcoded 5' primer. Each TCR beta cDNA molecule received a unique molecular identifier from a template-switch 5' adaptor carrying 12 random nucleotides. At least 3 million CDR3-containing paired-end reads were obtained from each sample. All of the RNA was converted into first-strand cDNA using the Mint cDNA synthesis kit, with a TRBC-specific oligonucleotide serving as the primer. Following uracil-DNA glycosylase treatment, a first 18-cycle PCR with universal primers M1SS and BC2_uni_R was performed on all cDNA. Concerning the study's data processing: For normalization, 1 million high-quality reads were randomly selected from each sample, with every read carrying a distinct molecular identifier. Reads with shared molecular identifiers were discarded instead of being binned into consensus sequences. MiTCR, run with a Q25 quality threshold and the strictest error-elimination algorithm, handled CDR3 identification, clonotype clustering and error correction. Lower-bound total TCR beta diversity was estimated with a nonparametric unseen species model using Euler transformation. TCRdb took the public reads, trimmed them with fastp at Q25, ran MiXCR for clone calling and kept in-frame beta chains. Every entry covers one CDR3 protein and lists the most common genes and DNA from its rows. For this entry, the V and J calls and clone size follow TCRdb and not the study's own pipeline. For this sample there are some 1.6 million distinct CDR3 sequences; roughly a third appear just once. Clones ranked in the top ten supply around 11% of the sample.

These data come from a study of blood T cells in healthy people across ages (dated by TCRdb to between 2015 and 2016). Background on the whole study: In model experiments, template switching captured roughly one uniquely barcoded TCR beta cDNA molecule for every two T cells. To avoid experimental bias, donors of different ages were distributed randomly across sequencing lanes. For two donors (one aged 18 to 30 and one aged 80 or older), the study analyzed two additional independent replicas of 1 million unique cDNA reads from the same blood draw. To track age-related changes in TCR beta repertoire diversity, the study relied on deep sequencing normalized with unique cDNA molecular identifiers. The donors were split into four age groups: young (average around 16 years), middle-aged (39), aged (62) and long-lived (under 85). Overall study results and their limits: Because profiling used bulk unsorted PBMCs, naive and antigen-experienced compartments could not be compared conclusively. Observed TCR beta diversity per million T cells fell roughly linearly with age, and a significant reduction was already apparent by age around 40. Total diversity estimates from one million sequenced T cells were considered lower bounds and underestimates. Compared with the aged group, the long-lived group had more naive CD4+ T cells, fewer expanded clones and increased TCR diversity, a pattern suggesting age selection. Because the CMV infection status of the donors was unknown, age-related changes in expanded clonotypes may potentially have been confounded. The percentage of naive T cells measured by flow cytometry correlated strongly with observed TCR beta diversity.

Sequencing used blood. The TCR comes from a woman aged 25 to 39 in good health.

This receptor has the CDR3 CASSPPGGPGNEQFF. The sequence in DNA is TGTGCCAGCAGCCCCCCGGGGGGGCCTGGGAATGAGCAGTTCTTC. The rearrangement combines TRBV7-3 with TRBJ2-1, with 8 bases matching TRBD2. The germline V end is reduced by 5 bases and the J end by 7 bases; junction bases left unmatched: 10. Its CDR3 holds 15 amino acids, cysteine through phenylalanine. The sequence is cut down to CDR3 DNA, 45 bases in frame from base 1. CDR1 SGHTA and CDR2 FQGTGA are derived from the germline V gene.